These 7 T cell receptor beta chains came from one sample sequenced in a study of T cells in Graves' hyperthyroidism and ophthalmopathy. TCR beta CDR3 regions were amplified from RNA. The HTBI primer set served for first-round RT-PCR of the TCR CDR3. TCRdb fed the multiplex PCR reads into MiXCR, producing one record per CDR3 protein. The top ten clones hold about 3.3% of a sample with about 59,000 distinct CDR3 sequences, 53% of them seen once. The sequencing input was blood. All receptors derive from a woman between 55 and 75 years old with Graves' ophthalmopathy.

This chain joins TRBV15 and TRBJ2-3; 11 bases match TRBD2. With V trimmed by 1 base and J by 11 bases, 8 bases remained unmatched. Germline loops: CDR1 LNHNV, CDR2 YYDKDF (reference sequence). There are 15 residues in the CDR3. The CDR3 DNA reads TGTGCCACCAGCAGAGGTAGCGGGAGGGGTAATGAGCAGTATTTT. The encoded protein is CATSRGSGRGNEQYF.

The rearrangement uses TRBV7-3 and TRBJ2-2; 12 positions match TRBD2. The germline CDR1 and CDR2 sequences are SGHTA and FQGTGA. V dropped 5 bases and J dropped 0; count of bases not matched to a gene: 10. The CDR3 runs 19 residues. The CDR3 loop reads CASSPMTSGGPPNTGELFF. The CDR3 nucleotides read TGTGCCAGCAGCCCCATGACTAGCGGGGGCCCCCCGAACACCGGGGAGCTGTTTTTT.

This clonotype counts as medium-sized (0.01 to 0.1%). The chain joins TRBV20-1 to TRBJ2-7; the D is unclear. The germline V and J ends were trimmed by 7 bases and 2 bases, with 9 bases remaining between them. This CDR3 spans 11 amino acids. CDR1 and CDR2 (germline): DFQATT, SNEGSKA (reference sequence). The CDR3 DNA reads as TGCAGTGTAAAGCGAGCCTACGAGCAGTACTTC. This codes for CSVKRAYEQYF.

This clonotype was counted ten times or more. CDR3 sequence: CASRLTGQETQYF. DNA for the CDR3: TGTGCCAGCAGACTGACAGGGCAAGAGACCCAGTACTTC. The chain joins TRBV6-5 to TRBJ2-5; 7 nucleotides align to TRBD1. This CDR3 region has 13 residues. Germline CDR1 is MNHEY and CDR2 is SVGAGI. The trim removed 6 bases at V and 2 bases at J, leaving 3 bases unmatched.

The chain employs TRBV19 and TRBJ2-3, with a possible D match to TRBD1 (6 bases). This CDR3 is 13 amino acids long. The germline V gene has CDR1 LNHDA and CDR2 SQIVND (reference sequence). Trimming took 6 bases from V and 7 from J, leaving 14 bases between them. CDR3 sequence: CASSPGTQHTQYF. As DNA, the CDR3 is TGTGCCAGTAGCCCCGGGACACAGCATACGCAGTATTTT.

This clonotype was seen at least ten times. A single base separates this from a much larger clone, so it may be a read error. The chain uses TRBV10-1 and TRBJ2-3; D might be TRBD1 or TRBD2, each matching 6 bases. Germline V gives CDR1 WNHNN, CDR2 SYGVQD (reference sequence). V gave up 6 bases and J gave up 4 bases, with 14 bases separating them. CDR3 length: 14 amino acids. CDR3 bases: TGCGCCAGCAGCGACGGGGGACACCCAGATACGCAGTATTTT. It specifies CASSDGGHPDTQYF.

There are a few counts of this clonotype. This rearrangement joins TRBV7-2 to TRBJ1-4; possibly TRBD1 for D (5 bases). The CDR3 totals 16 residues. V was cut by 6 bases and J by 6 bases, with 20 bases left in between. Germline V gene data show CDR1 as SGHTA and CDR2 as FQGNSA. The CDR3 loop reads CASSSPPRGGDEKLFF. As DNA, the CDR3 is TGTGCCAGCAGTTCCCCGCCCCGGGGGGGGGATGAAAAACTGTTTTTT.